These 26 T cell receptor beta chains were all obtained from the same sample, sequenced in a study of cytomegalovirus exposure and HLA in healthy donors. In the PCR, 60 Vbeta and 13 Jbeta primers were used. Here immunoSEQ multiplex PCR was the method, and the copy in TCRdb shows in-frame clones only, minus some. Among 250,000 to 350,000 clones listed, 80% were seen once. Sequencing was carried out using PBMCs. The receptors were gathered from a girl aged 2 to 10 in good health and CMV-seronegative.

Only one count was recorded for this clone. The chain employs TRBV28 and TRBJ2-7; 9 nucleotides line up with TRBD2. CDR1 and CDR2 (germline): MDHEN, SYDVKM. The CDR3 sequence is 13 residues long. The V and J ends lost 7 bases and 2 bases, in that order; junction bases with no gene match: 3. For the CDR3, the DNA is TGTGCCAGCAAGGGACTAGCCCCCTACGAGCAGTACTTC. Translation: CASKGLAPYEQYF.

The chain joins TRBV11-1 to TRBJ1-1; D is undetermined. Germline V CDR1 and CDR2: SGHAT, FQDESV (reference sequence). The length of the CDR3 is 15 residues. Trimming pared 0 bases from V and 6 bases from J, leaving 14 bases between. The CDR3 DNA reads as TGTGCCAGCAGCTTAGCGCGCGGATTCCGAGCTGAAGCTTTCTTT. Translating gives CASSLARGFRAEAFF.

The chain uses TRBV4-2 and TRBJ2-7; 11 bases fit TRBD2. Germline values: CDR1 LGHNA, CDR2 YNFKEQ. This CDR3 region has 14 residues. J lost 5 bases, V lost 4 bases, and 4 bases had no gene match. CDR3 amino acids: CASSPLLAGDEQYF. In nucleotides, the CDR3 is TGTGCCAGCAGCCCTCTACTAGCGGGGGACGAGCAGTACTTC.

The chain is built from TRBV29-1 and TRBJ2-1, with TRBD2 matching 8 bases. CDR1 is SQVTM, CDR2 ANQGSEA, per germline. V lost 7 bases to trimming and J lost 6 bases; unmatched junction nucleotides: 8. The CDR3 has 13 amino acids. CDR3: CSAREGRSNEQFF. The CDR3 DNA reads TGCAGCGCCCGGGAGGGCCGTAGCAATGAGCAGTTCTTC.

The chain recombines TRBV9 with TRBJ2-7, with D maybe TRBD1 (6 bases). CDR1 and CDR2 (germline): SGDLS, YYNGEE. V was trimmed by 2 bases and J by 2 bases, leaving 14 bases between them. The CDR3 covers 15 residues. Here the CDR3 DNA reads TGTGCCAGCAGCGTTGGGGGCGCAATCACCTACGAGCAGTACTTC. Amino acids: CASSVGGAITYEQYF.

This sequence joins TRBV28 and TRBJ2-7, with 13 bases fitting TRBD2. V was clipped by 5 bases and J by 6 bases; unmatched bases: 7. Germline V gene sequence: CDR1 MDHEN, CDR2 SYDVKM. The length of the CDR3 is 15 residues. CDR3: CASSTGTSGNFEQYF. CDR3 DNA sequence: TGTGCCAGCAGTACCGGGACTAGCGGGAATTTCGAGCAGTACTTC.

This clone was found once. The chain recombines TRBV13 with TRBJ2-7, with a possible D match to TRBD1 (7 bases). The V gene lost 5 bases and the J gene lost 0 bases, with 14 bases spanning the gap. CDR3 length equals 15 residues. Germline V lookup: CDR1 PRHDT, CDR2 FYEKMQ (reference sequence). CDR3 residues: CASSPGRDSSYEQYF. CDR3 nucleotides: TGTGCCAGCAGCCCCGGGCGGGACAGCTCCTACGAGCAGTACTTC.

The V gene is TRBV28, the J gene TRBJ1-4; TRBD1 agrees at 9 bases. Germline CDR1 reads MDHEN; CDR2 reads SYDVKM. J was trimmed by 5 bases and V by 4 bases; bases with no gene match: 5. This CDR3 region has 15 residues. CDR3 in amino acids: CASSSAGTGNEKLFF. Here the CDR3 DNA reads TGTGCCAGCAGTTCTGCCGGGACAGGGAATGAAAAACTGTTTTTT. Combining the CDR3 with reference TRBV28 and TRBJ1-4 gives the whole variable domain DVKVTQSSRYLVKRTGEKVFLECVQDMDHENMFWYRQDPGLGLRLIYFSYDVKMKEKGDIPEGYSVSREKKERFSLILESASTNQTSMYLCASSSAGTGNEKLFFGSGTQLSVL.

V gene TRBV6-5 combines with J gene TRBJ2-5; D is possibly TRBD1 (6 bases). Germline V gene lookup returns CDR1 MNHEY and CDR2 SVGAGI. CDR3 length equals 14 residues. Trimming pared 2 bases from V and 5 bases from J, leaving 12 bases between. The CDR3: CASSYGEGVETQYF. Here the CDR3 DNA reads TGTGCCAGCAGTTACGGTGAGGGGGTCGAGACCCAGTACTTC.

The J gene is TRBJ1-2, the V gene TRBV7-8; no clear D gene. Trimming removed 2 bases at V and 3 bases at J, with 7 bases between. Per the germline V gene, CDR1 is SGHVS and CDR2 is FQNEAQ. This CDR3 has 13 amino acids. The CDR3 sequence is CASSLNGDYGYTF. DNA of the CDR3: TGTGCCAGCAGCTTAAACGGTGACTATGGCTACACCTTC.

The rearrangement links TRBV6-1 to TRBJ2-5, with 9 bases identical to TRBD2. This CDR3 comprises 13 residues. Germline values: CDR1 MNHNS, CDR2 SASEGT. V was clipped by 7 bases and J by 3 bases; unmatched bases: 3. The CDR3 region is CASTRTSEETQYF. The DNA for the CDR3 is TGTGCCAGCACTAGGACTAGCGAAGAGACCCAGTACTTC.

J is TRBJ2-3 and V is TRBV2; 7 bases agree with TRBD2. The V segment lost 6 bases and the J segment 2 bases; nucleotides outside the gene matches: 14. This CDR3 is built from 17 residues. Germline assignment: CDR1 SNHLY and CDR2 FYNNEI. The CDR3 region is CASRINGRPKNTDTQYF. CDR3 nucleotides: TGTGCCAGCAGGATAAACGGGAGGCCCAAAAACACAGATACGCAGTATTTT. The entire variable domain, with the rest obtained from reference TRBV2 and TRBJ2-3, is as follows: EPEVTQTPSHQVTQMGQEVILRCVPISNHLYFYWYRQILGQKVEFLVSFYNNEISEKSEIFDDQFSVERPDGSNFTLKIRSTKLEDSAMYFCASRINGRPKNTDTQYFGPGTRLTVL.

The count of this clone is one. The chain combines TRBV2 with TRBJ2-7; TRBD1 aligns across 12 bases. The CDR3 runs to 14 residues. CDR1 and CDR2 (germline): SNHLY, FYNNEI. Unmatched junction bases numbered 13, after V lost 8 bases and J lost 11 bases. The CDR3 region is CASPRDRGRRREYF. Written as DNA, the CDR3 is TGTGCCAGCCCCCGGGACAGGGGGCGTAGACGGGAGTACTTC. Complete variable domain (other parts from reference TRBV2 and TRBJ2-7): EPEVTQTPSHQVTQMGQEVILRCVPISNHLYFYWYRQILGQKVEFLVSFYNNEISEKSEIFDDQFSVERPDGSNFTLKIRSTKLEDSAMYFCASPRDRGRRREYFGPGTRLTVT.

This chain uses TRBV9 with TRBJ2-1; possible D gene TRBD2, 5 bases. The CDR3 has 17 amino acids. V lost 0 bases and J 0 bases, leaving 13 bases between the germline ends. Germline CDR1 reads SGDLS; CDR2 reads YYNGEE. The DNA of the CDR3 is TGTGCCAGCAGCGTAGAAACAGCGGTCCCCTCCTACAATGAGCAGTTCTTC. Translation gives CASSVETAVPSYNEQFF. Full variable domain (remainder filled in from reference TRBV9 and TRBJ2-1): DSGVTQTPKHLITATGQRVTLRCSPRSGDLSVYWYQQSLDQGLQFLIQYYNGEERAKGNILERFSAQQFPDLHSELNLSSLELGDSALYFCASSVETAVPSYNEQFFGPGTRLTVL.

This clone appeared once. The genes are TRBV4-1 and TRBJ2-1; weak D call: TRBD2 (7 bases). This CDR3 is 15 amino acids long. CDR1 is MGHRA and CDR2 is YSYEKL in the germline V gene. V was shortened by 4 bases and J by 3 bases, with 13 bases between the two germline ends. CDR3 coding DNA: TGCGCCAGCAGCCCCGGGGGGCCCCTCTACAATGAGCAGTTCTTC. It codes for CASSPGGPLYNEQFF.

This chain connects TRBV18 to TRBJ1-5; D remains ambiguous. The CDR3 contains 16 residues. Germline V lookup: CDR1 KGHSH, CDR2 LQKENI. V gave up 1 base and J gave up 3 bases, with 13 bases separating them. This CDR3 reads CASSPQHPPYNQPQHF. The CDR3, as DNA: TGTGCCAGCTCACCACAACACCCACCTTACAATCAGCCCCAGCATTTT.

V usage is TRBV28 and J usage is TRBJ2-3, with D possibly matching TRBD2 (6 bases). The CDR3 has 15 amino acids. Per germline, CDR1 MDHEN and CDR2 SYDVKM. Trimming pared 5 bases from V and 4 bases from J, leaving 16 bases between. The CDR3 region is CASSPERVRADTQYF. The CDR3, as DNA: TGTGCCAGCAGTCCGGAGCGGGTTCGGGCAGATACGCAGTATTTT.

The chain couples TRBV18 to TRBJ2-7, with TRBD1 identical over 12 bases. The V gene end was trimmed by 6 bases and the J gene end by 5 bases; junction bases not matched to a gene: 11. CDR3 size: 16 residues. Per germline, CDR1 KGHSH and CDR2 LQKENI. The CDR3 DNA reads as TGTGCCAGCTCGCCGGTAATCGGGACAGGGGGCCACGAGCAGTACTTC. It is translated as CASSPVIGTGGHEQYF.

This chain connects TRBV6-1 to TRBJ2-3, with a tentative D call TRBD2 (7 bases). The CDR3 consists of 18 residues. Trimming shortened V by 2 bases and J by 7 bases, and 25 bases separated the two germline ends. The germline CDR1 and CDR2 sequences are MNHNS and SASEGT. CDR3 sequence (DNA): TGTGCCAGCAGTGAAACCCCAGTGGGGGCGGGGGCACGAAATACGCAGTATTTT. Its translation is CASSETPVGAGARNTQYF.

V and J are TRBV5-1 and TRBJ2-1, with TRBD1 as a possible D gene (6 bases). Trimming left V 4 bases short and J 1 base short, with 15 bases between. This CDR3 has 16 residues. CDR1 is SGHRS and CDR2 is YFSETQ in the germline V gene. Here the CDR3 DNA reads TGCGCCAGCAGCGCCCTTCAGGGGCGGTCCTACAATGAGCAGTTCTTC. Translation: CASSALQGRSYNEQFF.

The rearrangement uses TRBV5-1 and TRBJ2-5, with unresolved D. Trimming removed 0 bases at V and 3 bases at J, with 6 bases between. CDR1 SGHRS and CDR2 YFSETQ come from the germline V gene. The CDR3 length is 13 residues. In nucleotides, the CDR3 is TGCGCCAGCAGCTTGGTGGCGGAAGAGACCCAGTACTTC. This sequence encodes CASSLVAEETQYF.

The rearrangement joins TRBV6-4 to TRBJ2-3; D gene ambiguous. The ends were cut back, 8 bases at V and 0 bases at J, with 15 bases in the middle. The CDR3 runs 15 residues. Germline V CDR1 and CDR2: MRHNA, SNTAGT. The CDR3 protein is CASPPPNLSTDTQYF. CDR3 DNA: TGTGCCAGCCCACCCCCGAACCTAAGCACAGATACGCAGTATTTT.

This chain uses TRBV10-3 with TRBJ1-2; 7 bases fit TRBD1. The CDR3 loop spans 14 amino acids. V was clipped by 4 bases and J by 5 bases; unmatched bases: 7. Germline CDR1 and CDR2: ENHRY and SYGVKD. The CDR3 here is CAISVEGARYGYTF. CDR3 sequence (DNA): TGTGCCATCAGTGTTGAGGGGGCGCGGTATGGCTACACCTTC.

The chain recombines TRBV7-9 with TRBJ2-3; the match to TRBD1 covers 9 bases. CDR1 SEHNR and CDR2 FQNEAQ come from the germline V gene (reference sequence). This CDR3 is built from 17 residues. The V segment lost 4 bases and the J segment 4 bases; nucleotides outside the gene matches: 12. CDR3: CASSSPGQGIFADTQYF. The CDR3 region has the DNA TGTGCCAGCAGCTCCCCGGGACAGGGTATTTTTGCAGATACGCAGTATTTT.

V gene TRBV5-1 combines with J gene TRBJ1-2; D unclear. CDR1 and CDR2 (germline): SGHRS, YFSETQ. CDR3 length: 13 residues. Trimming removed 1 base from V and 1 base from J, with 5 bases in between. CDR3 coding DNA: TGCGCCAGCAGCTTGTCGAGTAACTATGGCTACACCTTC. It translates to CASSLSSNYGYTF.

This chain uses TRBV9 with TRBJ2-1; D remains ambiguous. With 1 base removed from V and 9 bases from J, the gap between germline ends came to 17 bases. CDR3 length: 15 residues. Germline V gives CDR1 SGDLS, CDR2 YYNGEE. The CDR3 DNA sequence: TGTGCCAGCAGCGTACTCCCCCTAGAAACGGGTGAGCAGTTCTTC. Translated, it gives CASSVLPLETGEQFF.